A selection of T cell receptor beta chains follows, all from one sample in a study of shared clonotypes between healthy human individuals. Sequencing was performed with immunoSEQ multiplex PCR; in TCRdb, only in-frame clones are kept and a portion is missing. The repertoire holds approximately 2.4 million clones, roughly 95% seen once, with roughly 0.13% in the top ten. The source material was naive CD4+ T cells sorted from blood. The source is a man younger than 30 in good health. Both conserved end residues are part of each CDR3. Fields, in order: J gene, V gene, D gene, clone size, CDR3 DNA, CDR3 protein. D genes are given only for firm matches. Some rows mark clone size as missing; the rest say once, few, many or name a class of expanded clone.

TRBJ2-3 | TRBV30 | NA | NA | TGTGCCTGGAGTCTCGGAGGGGGTCCTGATACGCAGTATTTT | CAWSLGGGPDTQYF
TRBJ1-6 | TRBV9 | NA | NA | TGTGCCAGCAGCTCTGGGACATTTAATTCACCCCTCCACTTT | CASSSGTFNSPLHF
TRBJ1-1 | TRBV7-9 | TRBD1 | NA | TGTGCCAGCAGCCTGGGGGACAGGGCTGAAGCTTTCTTT | CASSLGDRAEAFF
TRBJ2-5 | TRBV5-6 | NA | NA | TGTGCCAGCAGCTTGGTTACGGGGGCCCAAGAGACCCAGTACTTC | CASSLVTGAQETQYF
TRBJ1-5 | TRBV6-1 | TRBD1 | NA | TGTGCCAGCAGTGAAGGGACAGGTAACAGCAATCAGCCCCAGCATTTT | CASSEGTGNSNQPQHF
TRBJ2-7 | TRBV25-1 | NA | NA | TGTGCCAGCAGTGAACAGGCCCCGAAGTCCTACGAGCAGTACTTC | CASSEQAPKSYEQYF
TRBJ2-7 | TRBV2 | NA | NA | TGTGCCAGCAACCGGGTGTCCTACGAGCAGTACTTC | CASNRVSYEQYF
TRBJ2-1 | TRBV5-1 | TRBD2 | NA | TGCGCCAGCAGCTCATGGACTAGCGGGGGCTACAATGAGCAGTTCTTC | CASSSWTSGGYNEQFF
TRBJ1-5 | TRBV15 | NA | NA | TGTGCCACCGCGGGGAGGGATCAGCCCCAGCATTTT | CATAGRDQPQHF
TRBJ1-2 | TRBV2 | NA | NA | TGTGCCAGCTCGGTAGAGCAGGGAAGGGGCTACACCTTC | CASSVEQGRGYTF
TRBJ1-1 | TRBV5-4 | NA | once | TGTGGGACGGGGGAGGTGAACACTGAAGCTTTCTTT | CGTGEVNTEAFF
TRBJ1-2 | TRBV6-5 | NA | few | TGTGCCAGCAGTTCACATTATGGCTACACCTTC | CASSSHYGYTF
TRBJ1-2 | TRBV9 | NA | NA | TGTGCCAGCAGCGTAGGAGGCGGGGCCTCTGGCTACACCTTC | CASSVGGGASGYTF
TRBJ2-3 | TRBV5-1 | NA | NA | TGCGCCAGCAGCTCCCGACTACCTAGCACAGATACGCAGTATTTT | CASSSRLPSTDTQYF
TRBJ1-5 | TRBV28 | NA | NA | TGTGCCAGCAGTTTAGGCACTCCCAATCAGCCCCAGCATTTT | CASSLGTPNQPQHF
TRBJ2-3 | TRBV5-1 | NA | NA | TGCGCCAGCAGCTTGGTTAGCTCTGGGACAGATACGCAGTATTTT | CASSLVSSGTDTQYF
TRBJ1-1 | TRBV18 | NA | NA | TGTGCCAGCTCAAGAACGGGGAACACTGAAGCTTTCTTT | CASSRTGNTEAFF
TRBJ2-1 | TRBV20-1 | NA | NA | TGCAGTGCTCCGGGGCGGAATGAGCAGTTCTTC | CSAPGRNEQFF
TRBJ2-6 | TRBV6-1 | TRBD2 | NA | TGTGCCGTTCCTGGGGGGGCTGGGGCCAACGTCCTGACTTTC | CAVPGGAGANVLTF
TRBJ2-5 | TRBV7-7 | TRBD1 | NA | TGTGCTAGCAGCTTGGACAGGGGCCAAGAGACCCAGTACTTC | CASSLDRGQETQYF
TRBJ2-5 | TRBV5-1 | NA | NA | TGCGCCAGCAGCCTGGGGCAGGTCTCCTCGGTGGAGACCCAGTACTTC | CASSLGQVSSVETQYF
TRBJ2-2 | TRBV30 | NA | NA | TGTGCCTGGACACGGGTCCCCGAGGTGGTCGGGGAGCTGTTTTTT | CAWTRVPEVVGELFF
TRBJ2-7 | TRBV6-1 | TRBD1 | NA | TGTGCCAGCAGTGACGGGACAGGGCAGTACGAGCAGTACTTC | CASSDGTGQYEQYF
TRBJ1-1 | TRBV19 | NA | NA | TGTGCCAGTAGTATAGTATCCTTGAACACTGAAGCTTTCTTT | CASSIVSLNTEAFF
TRBJ1-3 | TRBV9 | NA | NA | TGTGCCAGCAGCGTATCGGCAGGGACCCTCTCTGGAAACACCATATATTTT | CASSVSAGTLSGNTIYF
TRBJ2-7 | TRBV7-9 | TRBD2 | NA | TGTGCCAGCAGCCCCGGGGGGGGGCCCTACGAGCAGTACTTC | CASSPGGGPYEQYF
TRBJ2-5 | TRBV2 | TRBD1 | NA | TGTGCCAGCAACAGGGGGGCTGACCAAGAGACCCAGTACTTC | CASNRGADQETQYF
TRBJ2-1 | TRBV10-3 | NA | NA | TGTGCCATCAGTGAGTCGACCCGAGGGTCCTACAATGAGCAGTTCTTC | CAISESTRGSYNEQFF
TRBJ1-1 | TRBV9 | NA | NA | TGTGCCAGCAGCCTCGGGACGGTGAACACTGAAGCTTTCTTT | CASSLGTVNTEAFF
TRBJ2-1 | TRBV7-9 | TRBD2 | NA | TGTGCCAGCAGCTCTAGCGGGGACAGCAATGAGCAGTTCTTC | CASSSSGDSNEQFF
TRBJ1-4 | TRBV7-2 | NA | NA | TGTGCCAGCAGCTTGGGACCAAATGAAAAACTGTTTTTT | CASSLGPNEKLFF
TRBJ1-1 | TRBV28 | NA | NA | TGTGCCAGCAGTCCGGGCCGGAACACTGAAGCTTTCTTT | CASSPGRNTEAFF
TRBJ2-3 | TRBV11-2 | TRBD2 | NA | TGTGCCAGCAGCTTAGGGGGGAGGGGTACGCAGTATTTT | CASSLGGRGTQYF
TRBJ2-3 | TRBV28 | TRBD2 | NA | TGTGCCAGCAGTTTTCCAGCGGGGGGGACAGATACGCAGTATTTT | CASSFPAGGTDTQYF
TRBJ1-2 | TRBV5-1 | TRBD1 | NA | TGCGCCAGCAGCTCTCAGGGGGCGGACTCGTTGAGGGGCTACACCTTC | CASSSQGADSLRGYTF
TRBJ1-3 | TRBV19 | NA | NA | TGTGCCAGTAGTGGATCAGGAAACACCATATATTTT | CASSGSGNTIYF
TRBJ1-2 | TRBV6-5 | NA | NA | TGTGCCAGCAGTTACGCGCAGTTCTATGGCTACACCTTC | CASSYAQFYGYTF
TRBJ1-3 | TRBV5-1 | TRBD1 | NA | TGCGCCAGCAGCCGGGGGACAGGAGAATCGATCGGAAACACCATATATTTT | CASSRGTGESIGNTIYF
TRBJ2-7 | TRBV5-4 | TRBD1 | NA | TGTGCCAGCAGCCCGGACAGGGGGCTGTTCTACGAGCAGTACTTC | CASSPDRGLFYEQYF
TRBJ1-6 | TRBV4-1 | NA | NA | TGCGCCAGCAGCCAGGGCGGACAGTCCTATAATTCACCCCTCCACTTT | CASSQGGQSYNSPLHF
TRBJ2-7 | TRBV4-1 | TRBD2 | NA | TGCGCCAGCAGCCAGATAGCGGGAGGAGGTTCTAGCGAGCAGTACTTC | CASSQIAGGGSSEQYF
TRBJ1-2 | TRBV6-5 | TRBD1 | NA | TGTGCCAGCAGACCGTCGGGACAGGCACTCTATGGCTACACCTTC | CASRPSGQALYGYTF
TRBJ1-5 | TRBV28 | NA | NA | TGTGCCAGCAGTTCGTACAGGCTGTATCAGCCCCAGCATTTT | CASSSYRLYQPQHF
TRBJ1-6 | TRBV9 | NA | NA | TGTGCCAGCAGCGCTACCGCCCATGGGGGACAAGGTAATTCACCCCTCCACTTT | CASSATAHGGQGNSPLHF
TRBJ2-2 | TRBV5-1 | TRBD1 | once | TGCGCCAGCAGCTATGTTCCGGGACAGGGGTCATGGACCGGGGAGCTGTTTTTT | CASSYVPGQGSWTGELFF
TRBJ1-2 | TRBV6-4 | TRBD1 | NA | TGTGCCAGCAGGGAACAGGGGGCAGGAGGTGGCTACACCTTC | CASREQGAGGGYTF
TRBJ2-7 | TRBV6-6 | NA | NA | TGTGCCAGCAGTTACTCGCTAGGTTACGAGCAGTACTTC | CASSYSLGYEQYF
TRBJ2-7 | TRBV5-6 | NA | NA | TGTGCCAGCAGCTTGCCCTCAAGGACACGGGAGAGGGAGCAGTACTTC | CASSLPSRTREREQYF
TRBJ2-5 | TRBV6-6 | TRBD1 | NA | TGTGCCAGCAGCACCGGGACAGGGTCGTTTGAGACCCAGTACTTC | CASSTGTGSFETQYF
TRBJ2-1 | TRBV9 | NA | NA | TGTGCCAGCAGCTCACTTAGCGGCTCCTACAATGAGCAGTTCTTC | CASSSLSGSYNEQFF
TRBJ2-1 | TRBV7-6 | TRBD2 | NA | TGTGCCAGCAGCTTGGCGGGACTAGCGGGAATCGATGAGCAGTTCTTC | CASSLAGLAGIDEQFF
TRBJ1-3 | TRBV4-1 | NA | NA | TGCGCCAGCAGCCAAGTGGCGACACGACGGGAAAACACCATATATTTT | CASSQVATRRENTIYF
TRBJ2-5 | TRBV10-3 | NA | once | TGTGCCATCAGTGAAGGGGGAAAGGAAGAGACCCAGTACTTC | CAISEGGKEETQYF